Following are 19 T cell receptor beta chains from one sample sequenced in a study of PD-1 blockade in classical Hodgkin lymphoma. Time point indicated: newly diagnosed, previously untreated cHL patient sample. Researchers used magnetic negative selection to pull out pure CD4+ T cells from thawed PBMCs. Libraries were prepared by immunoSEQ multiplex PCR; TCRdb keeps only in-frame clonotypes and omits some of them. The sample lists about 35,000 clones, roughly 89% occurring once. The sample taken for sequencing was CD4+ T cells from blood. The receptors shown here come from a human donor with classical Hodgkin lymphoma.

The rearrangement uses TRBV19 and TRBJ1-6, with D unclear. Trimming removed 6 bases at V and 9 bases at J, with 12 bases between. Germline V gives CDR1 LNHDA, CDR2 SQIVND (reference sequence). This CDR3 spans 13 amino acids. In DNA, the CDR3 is TGTGCCAGTAGCTTACTCCCACCTTCACCCCTCCACTTT. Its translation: CASSLLPPSPLHF.

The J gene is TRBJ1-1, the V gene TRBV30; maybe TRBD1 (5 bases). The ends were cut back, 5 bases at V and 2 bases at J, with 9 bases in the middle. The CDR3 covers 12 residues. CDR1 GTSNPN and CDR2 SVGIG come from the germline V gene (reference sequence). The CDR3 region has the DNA TGTGCCTGGGGGGCCGGAAACACTGAAGCTTTCTTT. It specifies CAWGAGNTEAFF.

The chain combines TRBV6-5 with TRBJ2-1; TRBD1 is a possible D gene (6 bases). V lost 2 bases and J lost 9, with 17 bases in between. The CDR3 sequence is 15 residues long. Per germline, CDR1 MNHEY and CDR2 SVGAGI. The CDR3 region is CASSYVGAAGGEQFF. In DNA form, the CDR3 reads TGTGCCAGCAGTTACGTGGGGGCAGCCGGCGGTGAGCAGTTCTTC.

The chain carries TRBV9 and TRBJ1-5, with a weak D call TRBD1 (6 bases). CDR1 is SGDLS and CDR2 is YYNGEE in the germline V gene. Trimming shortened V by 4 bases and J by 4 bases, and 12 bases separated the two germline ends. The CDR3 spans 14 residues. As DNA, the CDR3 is TGTGCCAGCAGCTTAGGACAGCAAAATCAGCCCCAGCATTTT. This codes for CASSLGQQNQPQHF.

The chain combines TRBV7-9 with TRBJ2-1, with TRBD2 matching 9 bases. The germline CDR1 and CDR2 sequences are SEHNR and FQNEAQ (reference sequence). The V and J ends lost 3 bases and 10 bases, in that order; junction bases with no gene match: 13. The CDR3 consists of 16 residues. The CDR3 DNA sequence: TGTGCCAGCAGCTTCACCTTAGCGGGGGCCCCTATGGAGCAGTTCTTC. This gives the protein CASSFTLAGAPMEQFF.

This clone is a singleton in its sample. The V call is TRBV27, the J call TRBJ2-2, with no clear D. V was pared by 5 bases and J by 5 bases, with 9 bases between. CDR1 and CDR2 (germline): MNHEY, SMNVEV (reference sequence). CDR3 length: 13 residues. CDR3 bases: TGTGCCAGCAGTCCGGTTCGAACCGGGGAGCTGTTTTTT. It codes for CASSPVRTGELFF.

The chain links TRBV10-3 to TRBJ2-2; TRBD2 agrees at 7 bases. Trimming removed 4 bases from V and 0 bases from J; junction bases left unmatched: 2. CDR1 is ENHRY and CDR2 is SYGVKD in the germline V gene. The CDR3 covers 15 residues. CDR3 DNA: TGTGCCATCAGTGTTAGCGGGTCGAACACCGGGGAGCTGTTTTTT. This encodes CAISVSGSNTGELFF.

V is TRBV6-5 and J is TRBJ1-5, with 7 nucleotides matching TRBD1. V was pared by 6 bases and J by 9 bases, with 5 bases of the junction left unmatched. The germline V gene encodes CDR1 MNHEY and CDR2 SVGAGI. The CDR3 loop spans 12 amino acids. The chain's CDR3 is CASRQGDRPQHF. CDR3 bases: TGTGCCAGCAGGCAGGGGGATCGGCCCCAGCATTTT.

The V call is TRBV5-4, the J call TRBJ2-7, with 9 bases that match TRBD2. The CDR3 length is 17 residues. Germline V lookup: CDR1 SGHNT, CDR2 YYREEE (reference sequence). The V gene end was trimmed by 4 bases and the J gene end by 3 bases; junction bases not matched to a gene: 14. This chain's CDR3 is CASSGAGGIRGNYEQYF. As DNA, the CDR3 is TGTGCCAGCAGCGGAGCGGGGGGCATACGGGGGAACTACGAGCAGTACTTC.

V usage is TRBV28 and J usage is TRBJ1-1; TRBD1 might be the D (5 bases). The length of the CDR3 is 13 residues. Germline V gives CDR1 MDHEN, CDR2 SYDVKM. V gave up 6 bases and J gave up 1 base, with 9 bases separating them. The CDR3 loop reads CASSLGGNTEAFF. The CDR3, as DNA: TGTGCCAGCAGCCTCGGGGGGAACACTGAAGCTTTCTTT.

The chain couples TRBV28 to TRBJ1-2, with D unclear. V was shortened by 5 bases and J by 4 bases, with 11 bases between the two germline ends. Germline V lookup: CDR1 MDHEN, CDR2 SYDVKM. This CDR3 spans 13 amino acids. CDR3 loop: CASSTPAAYGYTF. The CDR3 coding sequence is TGTGCCAGCAGTACCCCAGCAGCCTATGGCTACACCTTC.

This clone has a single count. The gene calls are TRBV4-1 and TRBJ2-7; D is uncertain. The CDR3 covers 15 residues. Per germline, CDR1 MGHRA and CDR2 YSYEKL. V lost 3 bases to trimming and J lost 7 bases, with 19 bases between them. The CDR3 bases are TGCGCCAGCAGCCAGGCCCCCCGCATGCTGGAGGAGCAGTACTTC. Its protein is CASSQAPRMLEEQYF.

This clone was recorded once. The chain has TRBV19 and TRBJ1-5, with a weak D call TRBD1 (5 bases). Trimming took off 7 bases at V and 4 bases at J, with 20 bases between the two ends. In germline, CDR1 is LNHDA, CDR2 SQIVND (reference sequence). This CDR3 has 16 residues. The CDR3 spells CASNTESGTANQPQHF. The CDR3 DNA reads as TGTGCCAGTAACACTGAAAGCGGGACGGCAAATCAGCCCCAGCATTTT.

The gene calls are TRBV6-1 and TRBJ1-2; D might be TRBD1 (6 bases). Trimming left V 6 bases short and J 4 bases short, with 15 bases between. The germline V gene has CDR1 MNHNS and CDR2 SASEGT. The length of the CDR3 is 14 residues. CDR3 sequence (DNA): TGTGCCAGCAGGGCGCTTGGACAGAGCTATGGCTACACCTTC. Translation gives CASRALGQSYGYTF.

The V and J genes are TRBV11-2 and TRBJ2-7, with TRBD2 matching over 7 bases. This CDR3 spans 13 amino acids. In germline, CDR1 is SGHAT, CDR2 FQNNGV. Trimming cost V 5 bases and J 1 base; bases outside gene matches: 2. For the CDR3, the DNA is TGTGCCAGCAGCCGGGGGGATTCCTACGAGCAGTACTTC. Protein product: CASSRGDSYEQYF.

Here the CDR3 DNA reads TGTGCCAGTAGTATTGGTGGGGCAGGCGAGCAAGAGACCCAGTACTTC. Translation gives CASSIGGAGEQETQYF. This chain uses TRBV19 with TRBJ2-5; D might be TRBD1 (5 bases). The germline V and J ends were trimmed by 3 bases and 2 bases, with 16 bases remaining between them. Germline-derived CDR1 and CDR2 are LNHDA and SQIVND (reference sequence). The CDR3 is 16 amino acids.

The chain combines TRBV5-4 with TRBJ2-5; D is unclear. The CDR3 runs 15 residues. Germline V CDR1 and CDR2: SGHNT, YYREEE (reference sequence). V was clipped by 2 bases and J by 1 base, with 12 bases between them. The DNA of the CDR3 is TGTGCCAGCAGCTTTCAAACTGCGGTCCAAGAGACCCAGTACTTC. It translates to CASSFQTAVQETQYF. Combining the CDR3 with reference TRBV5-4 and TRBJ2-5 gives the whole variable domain ETGVTQSPTHLIKTRGQQVTLRCSSQSGHNTVSWYQQALGQGPQFIFQYYREEENGRGNFPPRFSGLQFPNYSSELNVNALELDDSALYLCASSFQTAVQETQYFGPGTRLLVL.

The CDR3 coding sequence is TGTGCCTGGAGCCGGCCCATAATACACTCACCCCTCCACTTT. Translation gives CAWSRPIIHSPLHF. The chain recombines TRBV30 with TRBJ1-6; D is undetermined. The germline CDR1 and CDR2 sequences are GTSNPN and SVGIG (reference sequence). Trimming took off 3 bases at V and 10 bases at J, with 16 bases between the two ends. The CDR3 contains 14 residues.

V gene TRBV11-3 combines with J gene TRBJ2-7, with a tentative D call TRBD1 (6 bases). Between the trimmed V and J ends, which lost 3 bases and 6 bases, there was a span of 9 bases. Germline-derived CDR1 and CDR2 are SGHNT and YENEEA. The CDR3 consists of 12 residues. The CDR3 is CASSLTGVEQYF. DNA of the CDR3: TGTGCCAGCAGCTTGACAGGAGTCGAGCAGTACTTC.